The 20 T cell receptor beta chains in this list originate from one sample, sequenced in a study of low-dose radiotherapy and immunotherapy resistance in tumors. The TCRs were subjected to amplification over approximately 19 PCR cycles employing a constant-region primer in conjunction with a V-primer adapter. Using its own MiXCR run on the reads, TCRdb lists one record per CDR3 protein. Among tens of thousands of distinct CDR3 sequences listed, over 9.5% were seen once. The sample's time point: before trial treatment. This material consisted of PBMCs, taken before treatment. Source of these receptors: a female donor with ovarian cancer.

The chain recombines TRBV6-2 or TRBV6-3 with TRBJ1-1; 8 bases fit TRBD1. The CDR3 runs 14 residues. V lost 5 bases and J lost 7; bases outside the gene matches: 9. Germline assignment: CDR1 MNHEY and CDR2 SVGEGT. CDR3 protein: CASSPRGQGLEAFF. CDR3 nucleotide sequence: TGTGCCAGCAGTCCGCGAGGACAGGGACTTGAAGCTTTCTTT.

Of note for this clonotype: A far larger clone differs by one base, so this is likely a read error. The V and J genes are TRBV10-2 and TRBJ1-1; D unclear. This CDR3 has 10 amino acids. Germline CDR1 reads WSHSY; CDR2 reads SAAADI. CDR3: CVIGDKEAFF. CDR3 in DNA: TGTGTCATCGGCGACAAGGAAGCTTTCTTT.

This clonotype appeared many times. The chain recombines TRBV10-1 with TRBJ1-4; TRBD1 agrees at 10 bases. The junction had 6 bases not matched to a gene; V was cut back by 3 bases and J by 8 bases. Germline V CDR1 and CDR2: WNHNN, SYGVQD (reference sequence). The CDR3 is 15 amino acids. In DNA, the CDR3 is TGCGCCAGCAGTGACCCCGGGACAGGGGACGAAAAACTGTTTTTT. Protein: CASSDPGTGDEKLFF.

This chain connects TRBV28 to TRBJ2-1; 7 bases align to TRBD2. Germline trimming cut 6 bases from V and 2 bases from J; bases unmatched to any gene: 10. Per germline, CDR1 MDHEN and CDR2 SYDVKM. CDR3 size: 16 residues. This CDR3 reads CASSHGRLAAYNEQFF. The CDR3 DNA reads TGTGCCAGCAGCCACGGGAGGCTAGCGGCCTACAATGAGCAGTTCTTC.

This clonotype has ten or more counts. The chain links TRBV29-1 to TRBJ2-2; no definite D call. Per the germline V gene, CDR1 is SQVTM and CDR2 is ANQGSEA. This CDR3 is 14 amino acids long. Trimming took off 5 bases at V and 4 bases at J, with 14 bases between the two ends. The CDR3 here is CSVLNDRITGELFF. The CDR3 DNA follows: TGCAGCGTTTTGAACGACCGTATCACCGGGGAGCTGTTTTTT.

With respect to this clonotype: This likely traces to a read error, being one base from a far larger clone. The chain carries TRBV29-1 and TRBJ2-1; 7 bases match TRBD1. This CDR3 region has 12 residues. V shed 6 bases and J 13 bases; nucleotides not matched to a gene: 12. Germline CDR1 reads SQVTM; CDR2 reads ANQGSEA. For the CDR3, the DNA is TGCAGCGTCGTGGGACAGCAAGAGACCCAGTTCTTC. Protein sequence: CSVVGQQETQFF.

The sample holds many counts of this clonotype. The chain combines TRBV3-1 with TRBJ2-7, with 13 nucleotides matching TRBD2. The junction had 2 bases not matched to a gene; V was cut back by 4 bases and J by 5 bases. The V gene's germline CDR1 is LGHDT and CDR2 YNNKEL (reference sequence). This CDR3 has 14 amino acids. The CDR3 is CASSRTSGSDEQYF. CDR3 coding DNA: TGTGCCAGCAGCCGGACTAGCGGGAGTGACGAGCAGTACTTC.

This clonotype has at least ten counts. The chain links TRBV5-1 to TRBJ2-3; the D gene is possibly TRBD2 (6 bases). CDR3 length equals 13 residues. Germline V lookup: CDR1 SGHRS, CDR2 YFSETQ. The germline V and J ends were trimmed by 7 bases and 5 bases, with 14 bases remaining between them. CDR3: CASGGTAEDTQYF. CDR3 DNA sequence: TGCGCCAGCGGAGGGACGGCGGAAGATACGCAGTATTTT.

This clonotype was counted many times. The chain uses TRBV20-1 and TRBJ2-1; 11 nucleotides match TRBD2. The CDR3 runs to 14 residues. The V segment lost 6 bases and the J segment 4 bases; nucleotides outside the gene matches: 5. Germline CDR1 and CDR2: DFQATT and SNEGSKA (reference sequence). The CDR3 loop reads CSATRLAGYNEQFF. The CDR3 bases are TGCAGTGCCACCAGACTAGCGGGATACAATGAGCAGTTCTTC.

Regarding this clonotype: A single base is all that separates this from a far larger clone, so a read error is likely. The J gene is TRBJ1-5, the V gene TRBV5-4; 10 nucleotides align to TRBD1. Looked up from germline, CDR1 is SGHNT and CDR2 is YYREEE (reference sequence). The CDR3 has 18 amino acids. The chain's CDR3 is CPSSLAGQGRVGNQPQHF. The CDR3 bases are TGTCCCAGCAGCTTAGCGGGACAGGGGAGGGTAGGCAATCAGCCCCAGCATTTT. The full variable domain, rest sourced from reference TRBV5-4 and TRBJ1-5, is ETGVTQSPTHLIKTRGQQVTLRCSSQSGHNTVSWYQQALGQGPQFIFQYYREEENGRGNFPPRFSGLQFPNYSSELNVNALELDDSALYLCPSSLAGQGRVGNQPQHFGDGTRLSIL.

This clonotype occurred many times. V gene TRBV30 combines with J gene TRBJ2-5; the D is unclear. Trimming stripped 1 base from V and 4 bases from J, with 10 bases between. Germline lookup yields CDR1 GTSNPN and CDR2 SVGIG (reference sequence). CDR3 length: 13 residues. The CDR3: CAWSGIARETQYF. The DNA of the CDR3 is TGTGCCTGGAGTGGGATTGCGCGAGAGACCCAGTACTTC.

This clonotype was recorded a few times. At one end, the junction sequence differs from germline, possibly due to a read error. The J gene is TRBJ2-7, the V gene TRBV5-8; D is uncertain. CDR1 is SGHTS and CDR2 is YDEGEE in the germline V gene. The CDR3 length is 14 residues. This CDR3 reads CASSRVESSYEQCF. The CDR3 region has the DNA TGTGCCAGCAGCAGGGTCGAGAGCTCCTACGAGCAGTGCTTC.

The sample holds many counts of this clonotype. V gene TRBV20-1 combines with J gene TRBJ2-7, with 7 positions matching TRBD2. V shed 6 bases, J shed 6 bases, and the junction held 17 bases outside the gene matches. CDR1 is DFQATT and CDR2 is SNEGSKA in the germline V gene (reference sequence). CDR3 size: 15 residues. The CDR3 nucleotides read TGCAGTGCATACGGGGGGACGGGAGGTACGGGCGAGCAGTACTTC. This translates into CSAYGGTGGTGEQYF.

This clonotype has a count of ten or more. The chain couples TRBV12-3 or TRBV12-4 to TRBJ2-3; D is unclear. With 5 bases removed from V and 7 bases from J, the gap between germline ends came to 10 bases. The CDR3 totals 12 residues. The CDR3 region is CASSPSAYTQYF. The CDR3 coding sequence is TGTGCCAGCAGTCCCTCGGCTTATACGCAGTATTTT.

This clonotype has ten or more counts. V is TRBV7-2 and J is TRBJ2-1; D might be TRBD1 or TRBD2, each matching 5 bases. V was pared by 4 bases and J by 0 bases, with 13 bases between. The CDR3 length is 16 residues. Germline V gene lookup returns CDR1 SGHTA and CDR2 FQGNSA. CDR3 in amino acids: CASSSGPPSSYNEQFF. In DNA form, the CDR3 reads TGTGCCAGCAGCTCGGGACCGCCTTCCTCCTACAATGAGCAGTTCTTC.

This clonotype was observed many times. The CDR3 reads CASSRDSPGMIGWFF. The CDR3 coding sequence is TGTGCCAGCAGCCGGGACAGCCCGGGGATGATCGGATGGTTTTTT. The chain employs TRBV25-1 and TRBJ1-4; 7 bases line up with TRBD1. This CDR3 region has 15 residues. V lost 6 bases to trimming and J lost 16 bases; unmatched junction nucleotides: 20. Germline CDR1 and CDR2: MGHDK and SYGVNS.

This clonotype was found many times. The CDR3 loop is CASRGSGTGNTEAFF. The DNA for the CDR3 is TGTGCCAGCAGAGGGTCCGGGACAGGGAACACTGAAGCTTTCTTT. J is TRBJ1-1 and V is TRBV28, with 8 bases that match TRBD1. The J segment lost 1 base and the V segment lost 6 bases, leaving 7 bases of the junction unmatched. The CDR3 contains 15 residues. The germline gives CDR1 MDHEN, CDR2 SYDVKM.

At least ten counts were recorded for this clonotype. This chain uses TRBV18 with TRBJ2-7; D might be TRBD2 (5 bases). Germline V gene sequence: CDR1 KGHSH, CDR2 LQKENI. V lost 3 bases to trimming and J lost 2 bases, with 14 bases between them. The length of the CDR3 is 15 residues. The CDR3 sequence is CASSPRGSDAYEQYF. The DNA for the CDR3 is TGTGCCAGCTCACCTCGGGGATCTGATGCCTACGAGCAGTACTTC.

This clonotype was observed many times. The CDR3 protein is CASSEMVTVTGELFF. CDR3 nucleotide sequence: TGTGCCAGCAGTGAAATGGTGACAGTCACCGGGGAGCTGTTTTTT. The chain is built from TRBV2 and TRBJ2-2; D may be TRBD1 (5 bases). The CDR3 spans 15 residues. V lost 2 bases to trimming and J lost 4 bases, with 11 bases between them. Germline V gene data show CDR1 as SNHLY and CDR2 as FYNNEI.

The sample holds many counts of this clonotype. V usage is TRBV20-1 and J usage is TRBJ1-2, with D tentatively TRBD1 (6 bases). V lost 1 base to trimming and J lost 8 bases, with 20 bases between them. This CDR3 is built from 15 residues. Germline V gene data show CDR1 as DFQATT and CDR2 as SNEGSKA (reference sequence). This CDR3 is CSARGGPDRTRGYTF. The CDR3 region has the DNA TGCAGTGCTAGAGGAGGCCCCGACAGGACTAGAGGCTACACCTTC.